What follows are 21 T cell receptor beta chains derived from one specimen sequenced in a study of T cells in women clearing cervical HPV infection. Sequenced by immunoSEQ multiplex PCR; TCRdb stores in-frame clones only, minus some. The ten most abundant clones cover 3.5% of a sample with under 35,000 clones. The sample comprised blood buffy coat. The receptors were sampled from a woman between 18 and 70 years old with a cervical HPV16 infection that either progressed to CIN3+ or cleared (not recorded which).

Points on this clone: The sequence runs out 3 residues before the end of the CDR3; the remainder is reconstructed from the germline J gene. The chain is built from TRBV19 and TRBJ1-5; 7 nucleotides agree with TRBD1. Germline CDR1 and CDR2: LNHDA and SQIVND (reference sequence). Unmatched junction bases numbered 8, after V lost 5 bases and J lost 4 bases. CDR3 length equals 15 residues. CDR3 loop: CASSSKTGENQPQHF. Partial CDR3 DNA: TGTGCCAGTAGTTCAAAAACAGGGGAGAATCAGCCC.

A note on this clone: The junction shows a germline mismatch at one end, possibly a read error. With the read ending 3 residues before the CDR3 end, the germline J gene is used to fill in that end. The chain carries TRBV5-1 and TRBJ2-2; 13 positions match TRBD2. Germline V gene sequence: CDR1 SGHRS, CDR2 YFSETQ. There are 17 residues in the CDR3. CDR3 bases read: TGCGCCAGCAGCCGTTCCGGGACTAGCGGGAACTCCGGGGAG. This sequence encodes CASSRSGTSGNSGE. The whole CDR3 reads CASSRSGTSGNSGELFF.

About this clone: The read stops 3 residues short of the end of the CDR3; the missing end is completed from the germline J gene. The chain is built from TRBV20-1 and TRBJ2-7, with a possible D match to TRBD1 (5 bases). This CDR3 has 14 amino acids. Germline CDR1 reads DFQATT; CDR2 reads SNEGSKA (reference sequence). V gave up 6 bases and J gave up 4 bases, with 19 bases separating them. CDR3 DNA, as far as it was read: TGCAGTGCCCCGCGCTTAGGGGTGGGGTACGAG. The encoded protein is CSAPRLGVGYE. The full CDR3 is CSAPRLGVGYEQYF.

Turning to this clone: The read is 3 residues too short to cover the CDR3 end, so that end is filled in from the germline J gene. The chain employs TRBV7-2 and TRBJ2-1; 9 bases map to TRBD2. Germline V CDR1 and CDR2: SGHTA, FQGNSA. V lost 0 bases, J lost 4 bases, and 10 bases stayed unmatched. CDR3 length equals 18 residues. The chain's CDR3 is CASSLASASGTNYNEQFF. The sequenced CDR3 bases are TGTGCCAGCAGCTTAGCTTCGGCTAGCGGGACTAATTACAATGAG.

Concerning this clone itself: The sequenced fragment ends 3 residues before the CDR3 boundary, so the rest is inferred from the germline J gene. The V and J genes are TRBV5-1 and TRBJ2-1, with 8 bases fitting TRBD1. V lost 2 bases, J lost 2 bases, and 0 bases stayed unmatched. The CDR3 has 14 residues. CDR1 and CDR2 (germline): SGHRS, YFSETQ. The CDR3 bases that were read are TGCGCCAGCAGCTTACAGGGGGCCTACAATGAG. Encoded protein: CASSLQGAYNE. The entire CDR3 protein reads CASSLQGAYNEQFF. Full variable domain (outside the CDR3, taken from reference TRBV5-1 and TRBJ2-1): KAGVTQTPRYLIKTRGQQVTLSCSPISGHRSVSWYQQTPGQGLQFLFEYFSETQRNKGNFPGRFSGRQFSNSRSEMNVSTLELGDSALYLCASSLQGAYNEQFFGPGTRLTVL.

Concerning this clone itself: The observed sequence ends 3 residues before the CDR3 terminus, with the missing tail filled in from the germline J gene. This chain uses TRBV20-1 with TRBJ2-5; TRBD2 might be the D (5 bases). The CDR3 is made up of 12 amino acids. Germline V gene lookup returns CDR1 DFQATT and CDR2 SNEGSKA (reference sequence). Incomplete CDR3 DNA: TGCAGTGCTAGTTCCGGGGTTGAAACC. The encoded protein is CSASSGVET. The entire CDR3 protein reads CSASSGVETQYF.

The CDR3 loop reads CASSPSGSYEQYF. CDR3 DNA, as far as it was read: TGTGCCAGCTCACCAAGCGGGAGCTACGAG. The chain has TRBV18 and TRBJ2-7; 8 positions agree with TRBD2. Read sequence stops 3 residues before the CDR3 end, and the germline J gene provides the missing end. V trimming: 2 bases; J trimming: 3 bases; junction bases outside the gene matches: 0. Germline lookup yields CDR1 KGHSH and CDR2 LQKENI. The CDR3 length is 13 residues.

On this clone: Coverage ceases 3 residues before the CDR3 finishes, and the germline J gene fills in the end. J is TRBJ2-6 and V is TRBV18; 9 positions match TRBD1. This CDR3 contains 17 residues. Trimming took 4 bases from V and 0 from J; bases not matched to a gene: 4. Germline-derived CDR1 and CDR2 are KGHSH and LQKENI. The CDR3 loop reads CASSRGQGSSGANVLTF. The CDR3 bases that were read are TGTGCCAGCTCACGGGGACAGGGCAGCTCTGGGGCCAACGTC.

About this clone itself: From the germline J gene comes the end of the CDR3, since the read stops 3 residues before it. The V gene is TRBV7-2, the J gene TRBJ2-2, with 10 bases matching TRBD2. V was clipped by 5 bases and J by 4 bases; unmatched bases: 4. From germline, CDR1 is SGHTA and CDR2 FQGNSA. This CDR3 contains 15 residues. The CDR3 bases that were read are TGTGCCAGCAGCCGCAAGCGGGAGGGCACCGGGGAG. Amino acid sequence: CASSRKREGTGE. The CDR3 in its entirety is CASSRKREGTGELFF.

Comment on this clone: The read terminates 3 residues before the CDR3 end, so the remaining end is supplied by the germline J gene. The chain has TRBV18 and TRBJ2-3; 8 bases map to TRBD1. This CDR3 is 14 amino acids long. Germline CDR1 and CDR2: KGHSH and LQKENI. The trim removed 3 bases at V and 6 bases at J, leaving 5 bases unmatched. The CDR3 loop is CASSPQRQGDTQYF. CDR3 bases read: TGTGCCAGCTCACCCCAAAGACAGGGGGATACG.

A remark on this clone: The read stops 3 residues short of the end of the CDR3; the missing end is completed from the germline J gene. The chain combines TRBV7-9 with TRBJ1-4; unclear D gene. Looked up from germline, CDR1 is SEHNR and CDR2 is FQNEAQ (reference sequence). The CDR3 totals 15 residues. The sequenced CDR3 bases are TGTGCCAGCAGCGGGCAAAGCTCCTATAATTCACCA. Translating it yields CASSGQSSYNSP. Given in full, the CDR3 is CASSGQSSYNSPLFF.

As regards this clone: The CDR3 extends 3 residues past the end of the read, so its final part is completed from the germline J gene. The chain recombines TRBV7-2 with TRBJ2-4, with TRBD1 matching over 9 bases. Germline CDR1 SGHTA, CDR2 FQGNSA. Unmatched junction bases numbered 10, after V lost 4 bases and J lost 9 bases. The CDR3 totals 15 residues. The part of the CDR3 DNA that was read is TGTGCCAGCAGCTCGCCTCCGGGACAGGGCTTCATT. Protein product: CASSSPPGQGFI. The entire CDR3 protein is CASSSPPGQGFIQYF.

As concerns this clone: The read gets to within 3 residues of the CDR3 end, and the germline J gene fills in the rest. V and J are TRBV19 and TRBJ2-1; the D is unclear. The CDR3 extends over 13 amino acids. The V end was cut by 7 bases, the J end by 1 base, with 8 bases between. Germline-derived CDR1 and CDR2 are LNHDA and SQIVND (reference sequence). The CDR3 DNA, read in part, is TGTGCCAGTACGACACTGTCCTACAATGAG. It encodes CASTTLSYNE. The full-length CDR3 reads as CASTTLSYNEQFF.

With regard to this clone: The CDR3 goes on 3 residues after the read ends, and that part is filled in from the germline J gene. This chain connects TRBV20-1 to TRBJ2-3; TRBD2 matches at 8 bases. Trimming cost V 3 bases and J 1 base; bases outside gene matches: 3. Germline values: CDR1 DFQATT, CDR2 SNEGSKA (reference sequence). This CDR3 has 14 amino acids. CDR3 residues: CSASAGGGTDTQYF. The sequenced CDR3 bases are TGCAGTGCTAGTGCGGGGGGAGGCACAGATACG.

As regards this clone: The CDR3 end falls 3 residues outside the read, so it is completed with the germline J gene. The chain employs TRBV2 and TRBJ2-2, with D possibly matching TRBD2 (6 bases). CDR1 is SNHLY, CDR2 FYNNEI, per germline. The CDR3 is made up of 13 amino acids. V was shortened by 6 bases and J by 6 bases, with 11 bases between the two germline ends. The chain's CDR3 is CASRALAPGELFF. The CDR3 DNA, read in part, is TGTGCCAGCAGGGCACTAGCTCCCGGGGAG.

As concerns this clone: The read terminates 3 residues ahead of where the CDR3 ends, so the germline J gene completes it. This chain joins TRBV11-2 and TRBJ2-1, with 8 bases matching TRBD1. This CDR3 is built from 15 residues. The V segment lost 5 bases and the J segment 4 bases; nucleotides outside the gene matches: 7. Germline CDR1 SGHAT, CDR2 FQNNGV. The CDR3 bases that were read are TGTGCCAGCAGCACCGGGGACAGGCAATACAATGAG. It yields the protein CASSTGDRQYNE. The CDR3 as a whole reads CASSTGDRQYNEQFF.

Worth noting for this clone: The CDR3 goes on 3 residues after the read ends, and that part is filled in from the germline J gene. The chain couples TRBV19 to TRBJ1-1; perhaps TRBD1 as D (5 bases). The CDR3 consists of 13 residues. V gave up 7 bases and J gave up 4 bases, with 13 bases separating them. CDR1 is LNHDA and CDR2 is SQIVND in the germline V gene (reference sequence). Here the CDR3 reads CASTRTSLTEAFF. The CDR3 bases that were read are TGTGCCAGTACCAGGACAAGCCTCACTGAA.

Remarks on this clone: Sequencing ends 3 residues short of the CDR3 end; the germline J gene provides the rest. V gene TRBV7-2 combines with J gene TRBJ2-7; the match to TRBD2 covers 11 bases. The CDR3 runs 15 residues. CDR1 and CDR2 (germline): SGHTA, FQGNSA. J lost 4 bases, V lost 5 bases, and 7 bases had no gene match. Partial CDR3 DNA: TGTGCCAGCAGCCTTACTAGCGGGAGTCTGTACGAG. Translation gives CASSLTSGSLYE. The whole CDR3 protein reads CASSLTSGSLYEQYF.

Remarks on this clone: The read stops 3 residues short of the end of the CDR3; the missing end is completed from the germline J gene. The genes are TRBV5-5 and TRBJ1-4, with 8 bases matching TRBD1. CDR1 SGHKS and CDR2 YYEKEE come from the germline V gene (reference sequence). The CDR3 totals 15 residues. The V gene end was trimmed by 2 bases and the J gene end by 6 bases; junction bases not matched to a gene: 6. The chain's CDR3 is CASSLRQGADEKLFF. The CDR3 bases that were read are TGTGCCAGCAGCTTAAGGCAGGGGGCGGATGAAAAA.

About this clone: The read terminates 3 residues ahead of where the CDR3 ends, so the germline J gene completes it. The V and J genes are TRBV20-1 and TRBJ2-2, with D possibly TRBD2 on 6 matching bases. V gave up 6 bases and J gave up 4 bases, with 15 bases separating them. Per germline, CDR1 DFQATT and CDR2 SNEGSKA (reference sequence). The CDR3 runs to 14 residues. The CDR3: CSARTIKGTGELFF. CDR3 DNA, as far as it was read: TGCAGTGCCAGGACTATTAAGGGCACCGGGGAG.

With respect to this clone: One end of the junction varies from germline; a read error may be responsible. Sequencing ends 3 residues short of the CDR3 end; the germline J gene provides the rest. V is TRBV7-7 and J is TRBJ2-1; TRBD2 aligns across 11 bases. Per germline, CDR1 SSHAT and CDR2 FNYEAQ (reference sequence). CDR3 length: 13 residues. CDR3 DNA, as far as it was read: TGTGCTAGCAGCCGGACTAGCGGGAATGAG. Translation: CASSRTSGNE. The whole CDR3 region reads CASSRTSGNEQFF.